These 17 T cell receptor beta chains were sequenced from one sample in a study of cytomegalovirus exposure and HLA in healthy donors. PCR employed 60 Vbeta and 13 Jbeta primers. Sequenced by immunoSEQ multiplex PCR; TCRdb stores in-frame clones only, minus some. Here the sample spans 150,000 to 200,000 clones, about 70% being singletons. The sequencing sample was made of PBMCs. These receptors were obtained from a woman aged 18-29 years in good health and CMV-seropositive.

The V call is TRBV6-6, the J call TRBJ1-2; possible D gene TRBD1, 5 bases. CDR3 length: 14 amino acids. V lost 2 bases and J 8 bases, leaving 15 bases between the germline ends. Germline V gives CDR1 MNHNY, CDR2 SVGAGI (reference sequence). CDR3 loop: CASSYLAVGGGYTF. CDR3 DNA sequence: TGTGCCAGCAGTTACCTGGCTGTGGGGGGAGGCTACACCTTC.

The chain uses TRBV15 and TRBJ2-1; 8 bases match TRBD1. CDR1 is LNHNV, CDR2 YYDKDF, per germline (reference sequence). Losses at the gene ends were 4 bases for V and 5 bases for J; bases not matched to a gene: 10. The CDR3 has 16 amino acids. CDR3 loop: CATSKRTGRGNNEQFF. CDR3 sequence (DNA): TGTGCCACCAGCAAACGGACAGGGCGAGGGAACAATGAGCAGTTCTTC.

V gene TRBV30 combines with J gene TRBJ1-6, with a tentative D call TRBD1 (6 bases). V shed 1 base and J shed 12 bases, with 16 bases lying between them. Germline V lookup: CDR1 GTSNPN, CDR2 SVGIG (reference sequence). There are 14 residues in the CDR3. The CDR3 loop is CAWSEITGILPLHF. The CDR3 coding sequence is TGTGCCTGGAGTGAGATTACAGGGATTTTACCCCTCCACTTT.

The V and J genes are TRBV9 and TRBJ2-5, with D possibly being TRBD2 (7 bases). This CDR3 comprises 17 residues. Trimming took 4 bases from V and 0 from J, leaving 19 bases between them. Germline values: CDR1 SGDLS, CDR2 YYNGEE. In DNA form, the CDR3 reads TGTGCCAGCAGCCCCTCCTCCGCGGGGGCGGACCAAGAGACCCAGTACTTC. Residues: CASSPSSAGADQETQYF.

The chain joins TRBV7-3 to TRBJ1-6; TRBD1 is a possible D gene (6 bases). Germline CDR1 reads SGHTA; CDR2 reads FQGTGA. V was shortened by 3 bases and J by 7 bases, with 13 bases between the two germline ends. The CDR3 is 15 residues long. CDR3 nucleotides: TGTGCCAGCAGCTTCCCGGGACATGTAAATTCACCCCTCCACTTT. Translated: CASSFPGHVNSPLHF.

The V call is TRBV7-8, the J call TRBJ1-1; D is unresolved. Germline CDR1 and CDR2: SGHVS and FQNEAQ. The V end lost 5 bases, the J end lost 1 base, and 8 bases lay between the germline ends. The CDR3 has 13 residues. CDR3 region: CASSPSKNTEAFF. Written as DNA, the CDR3 is TGTGCCAGCAGCCCGAGTAAGAACACTGAAGCTTTCTTT.

J is TRBJ1-2 and V is TRBV6-5; tentative D call: TRBD1 (5 bases). CDR1 MNHEY and CDR2 SVGAGI come from the germline V gene. V lost 0 bases and J 4 bases, leaving 9 bases between the germline ends. The CDR3 contains 14 residues. CDR3: CASSYSRDSYGYTF. CDR3 DNA sequence: TGTGCCAGCAGTTACTCGAGAGACAGCTATGGCTACACCTTC.

This sequence joins TRBV30 and TRBJ2-7; possibly TRBD2 for D (6 bases). CDR1 is GTSNPN, CDR2 SVGIG, per germline (reference sequence). The CDR3 is 13 amino acids. V was pared by 3 bases and J by 6 bases, with 15 bases between. The CDR3 here is CAWRGGMAVEQYF. CDR3 bases: TGTGCCTGGAGGGGGGGTATGGCGGTCGAGCAGTACTTC. The complete variable domain, with remaining parts taken from reference TRBV30 and TRBJ2-7, reads SQTIHQWPATLVQPVGSPLSLECTVEGTSNPNLYWYRQAAGRGLQLLFYSVGIGQISSEVPQNLSASRPQDRQFILSSKKLLLSDSGFYLCAWRGGMAVEQYFGPGTRLTVT.

The rearrangement joins TRBV18 to TRBJ1-2; D remains unclear. Germline V gives CDR1 KGHSH, CDR2 LQKENI. The CDR3 runs 15 residues. Deletions cut 2 bases from V and 4 bases from J, with 14 bases between. The CDR3 region is CASSPVSQTTYGYTF. Written as DNA, the CDR3 is TGTGCCAGCTCACCAGTTAGCCAAACCACCTATGGCTACACCTTC.

This chain uses TRBV5-1 with TRBJ1-4; TRBD1 matches at 9 bases. The J segment lost 8 bases and the V segment lost 4 bases, leaving 6 bases of the junction unmatched. Germline V CDR1 and CDR2: SGHRS, YFSETQ. The CDR3 covers 14 residues. The CDR3 sequence: CASSPDRGREKLFF. The CDR3 nucleotides read TGCGCCAGCAGCCCGGACAGGGGACGGGAAAAACTGTTTTTT.

The CDR3: CASSPRQMQYF. Written as DNA, the CDR3 is TGTGCCAGCAGCCCTAGACAGATGCAGTATTTT. The chain couples TRBV28 to TRBJ2-3, with D perhaps matching TRBD1 (5 bases). This CDR3 is 11 amino acids long. Trimming shortened V by 6 bases and J by 11 bases, and 12 bases separated the two germline ends. The germline V gene has CDR1 MDHEN and CDR2 SYDVKM.

In regard to this clone: Other DNA sequences in the same sample also yield this CDR3. The DNA of the CDR3 is TGCGCCAGCAGTAGGGACAGACAAGAGACCCAGTACTTC. Residues: CASSRDRQETQYF. The genes are TRBV10-2 and TRBJ2-5; 7 bases fit TRBD1. Germline V gene lookup returns CDR1 WSHSY and CDR2 SAAADI. V lost 5 bases, J lost 2 bases, and 2 bases stayed unmatched. The CDR3 extends over 13 amino acids.

The rearrangement links TRBV5-1 to TRBJ2-7; 13 bases align to TRBD2. Germline V lookup: CDR1 SGHRS, CDR2 YFSETQ. The CDR3 is 17 residues long. The J segment lost 0 bases and the V segment lost 2 bases, leaving 5 bases of the junction unmatched. The CDR3 spells CASSFGTSGASSYEQYF. The DNA for the CDR3 is TGCGCCAGCAGCTTCGGGACTAGCGGGGCGAGCTCCTACGAGCAGTACTTC.

This clone was detected only once. J is TRBJ1-2 and V is TRBV14; perhaps TRBD1 as D (6 bases). The germline V gene has CDR1 SGHDN and CDR2 FVKESK. V was cut by 1 base and J by 6 bases, with 15 bases left in between. The CDR3 sequence is 15 residues long. Here the CDR3 reads CASSQVNRAGDGYTF. CDR3 nucleotides: TGTGCCAGCAGCCAAGTGAACAGGGCGGGAGATGGCTACACCTTC.

V usage is TRBV4-3 and J usage is TRBJ1-5, with 10 bases lining up with TRBD1. This CDR3 has 15 residues. CDR1 is LGHNA and CDR2 is YSLEER in the germline V gene. V was clipped by 2 bases and J by 5 bases; unmatched bases: 3. The CDR3 DNA reads as TGCGCCAGCAGCCAACGGACAGGGGGTCATCAGCCCCAGCATTTT. This translates into CASSQRTGGHQPQHF.

The chain carries TRBV5-1 and TRBJ1-2, with TRBD1 matching 8 bases. CDR1 is SGHRS, CDR2 YFSETQ, per germline. J gave up 6 bases and V 4 bases, and 11 bases lay outside the gene matches. There are 15 residues in the CDR3. CDR3 amino acids: CASSPSPGQGHGYTF. DNA of the CDR3: TGCGCCAGCAGCCCAAGCCCTGGACAGGGTCATGGCTACACCTTC.

A few counts support this clone. The gene calls are TRBV18 and TRBJ2-3; D possibly corresponds to TRBD2 (5 bases). From germline, CDR1 is KGHSH and CDR2 LQKENI. The CDR3 contains 13 residues. V was clipped by 2 bases and J by 5 bases, with 8 bases between them. CDR3 protein: CASSPYTRDTQYF. The DNA for the CDR3 is TGTGCCAGCTCACCATATACTAGAGATACGCAGTATTTT.